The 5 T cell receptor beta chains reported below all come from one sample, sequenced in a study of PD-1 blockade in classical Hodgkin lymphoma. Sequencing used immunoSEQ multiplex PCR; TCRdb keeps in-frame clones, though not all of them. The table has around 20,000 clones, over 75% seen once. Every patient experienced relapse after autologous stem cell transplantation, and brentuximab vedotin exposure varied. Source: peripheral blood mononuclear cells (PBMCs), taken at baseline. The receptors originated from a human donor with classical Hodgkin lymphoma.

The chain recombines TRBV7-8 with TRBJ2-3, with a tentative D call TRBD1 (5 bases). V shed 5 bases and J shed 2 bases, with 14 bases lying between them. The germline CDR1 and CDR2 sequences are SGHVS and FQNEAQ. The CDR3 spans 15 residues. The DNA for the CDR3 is TGTGCCAGCAGCACCTGGGGCAGGGACACAGATACGCAGTATTTT. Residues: CASSTWGRDTDTQYF. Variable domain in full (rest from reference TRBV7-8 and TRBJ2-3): GAGVSQSPRYKVAKRGQDVALRCDPISGHVSLFWYQQALGQGPEFLTYFQNEAQLDKSGLPSDRFFAERPEGSVSTLKIQRTQQEDSAVYLCASSTWGRDTDTQYFGPGTRLTVL.

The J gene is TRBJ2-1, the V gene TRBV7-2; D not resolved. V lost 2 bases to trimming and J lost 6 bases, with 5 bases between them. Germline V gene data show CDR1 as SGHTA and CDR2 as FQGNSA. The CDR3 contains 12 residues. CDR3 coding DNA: TGTGCCAGCAGCTTACGGCCCAATGAGCAGTTCTTC. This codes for CASSLRPNEQFF.

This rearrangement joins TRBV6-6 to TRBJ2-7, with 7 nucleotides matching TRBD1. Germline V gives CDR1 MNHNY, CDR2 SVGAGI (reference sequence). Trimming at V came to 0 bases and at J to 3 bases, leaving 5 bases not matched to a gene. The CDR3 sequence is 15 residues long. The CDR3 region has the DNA TGTGCCAGCAGTTACTCTCCAGGGGGATACTACGAGCAGTACTTC. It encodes CASSYSPGGYYEQYF.

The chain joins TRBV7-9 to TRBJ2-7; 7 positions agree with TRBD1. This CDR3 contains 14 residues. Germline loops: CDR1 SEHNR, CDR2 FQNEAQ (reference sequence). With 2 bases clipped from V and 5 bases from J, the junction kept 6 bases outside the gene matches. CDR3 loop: CASSLSTGVHEQYF. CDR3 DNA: TGTGCCAGCAGCTTATCCACAGGGGTCCACGAGCAGTACTTC.

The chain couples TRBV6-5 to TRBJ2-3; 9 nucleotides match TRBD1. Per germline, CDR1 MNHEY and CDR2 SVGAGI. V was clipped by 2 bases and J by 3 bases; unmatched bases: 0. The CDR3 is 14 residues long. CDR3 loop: CASSYGQGTDTQYF. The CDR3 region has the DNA TGTGCCAGCAGTTACGGACAGGGGACAGATACGCAGTATTTT.